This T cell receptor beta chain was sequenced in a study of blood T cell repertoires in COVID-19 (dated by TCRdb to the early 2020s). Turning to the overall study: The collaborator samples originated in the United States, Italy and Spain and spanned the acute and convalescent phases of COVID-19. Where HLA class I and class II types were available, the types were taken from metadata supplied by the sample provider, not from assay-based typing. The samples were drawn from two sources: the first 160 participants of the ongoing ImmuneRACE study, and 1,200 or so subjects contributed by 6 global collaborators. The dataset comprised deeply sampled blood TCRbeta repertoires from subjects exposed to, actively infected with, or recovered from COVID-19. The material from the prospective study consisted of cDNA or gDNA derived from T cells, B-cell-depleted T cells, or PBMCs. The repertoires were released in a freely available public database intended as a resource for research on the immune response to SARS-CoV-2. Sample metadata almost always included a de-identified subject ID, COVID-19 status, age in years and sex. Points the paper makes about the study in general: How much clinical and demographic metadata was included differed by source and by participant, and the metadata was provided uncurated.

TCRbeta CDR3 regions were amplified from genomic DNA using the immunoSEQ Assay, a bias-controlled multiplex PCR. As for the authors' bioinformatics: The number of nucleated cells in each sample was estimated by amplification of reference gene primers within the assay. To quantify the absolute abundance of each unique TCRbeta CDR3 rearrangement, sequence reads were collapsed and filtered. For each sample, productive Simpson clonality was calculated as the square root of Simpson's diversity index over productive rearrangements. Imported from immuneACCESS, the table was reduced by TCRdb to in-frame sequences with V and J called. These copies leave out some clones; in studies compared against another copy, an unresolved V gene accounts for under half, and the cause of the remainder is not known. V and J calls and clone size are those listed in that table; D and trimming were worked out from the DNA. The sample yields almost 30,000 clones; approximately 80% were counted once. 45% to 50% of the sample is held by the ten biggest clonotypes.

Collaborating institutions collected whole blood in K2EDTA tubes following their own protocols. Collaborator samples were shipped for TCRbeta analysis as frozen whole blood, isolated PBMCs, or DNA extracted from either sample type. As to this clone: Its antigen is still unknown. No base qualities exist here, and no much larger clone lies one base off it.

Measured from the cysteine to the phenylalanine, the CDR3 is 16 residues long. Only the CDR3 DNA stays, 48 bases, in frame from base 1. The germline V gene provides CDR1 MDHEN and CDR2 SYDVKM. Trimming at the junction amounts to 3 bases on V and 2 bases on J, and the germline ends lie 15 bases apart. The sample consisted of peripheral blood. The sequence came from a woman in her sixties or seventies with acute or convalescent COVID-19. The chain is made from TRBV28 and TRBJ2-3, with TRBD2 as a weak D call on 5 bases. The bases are TGTGCCAGCAGTTTCGGGGTGAGAAGGTTCACAGATACGCAGTATTTT. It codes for CASSFGVRRFTDTQYF.